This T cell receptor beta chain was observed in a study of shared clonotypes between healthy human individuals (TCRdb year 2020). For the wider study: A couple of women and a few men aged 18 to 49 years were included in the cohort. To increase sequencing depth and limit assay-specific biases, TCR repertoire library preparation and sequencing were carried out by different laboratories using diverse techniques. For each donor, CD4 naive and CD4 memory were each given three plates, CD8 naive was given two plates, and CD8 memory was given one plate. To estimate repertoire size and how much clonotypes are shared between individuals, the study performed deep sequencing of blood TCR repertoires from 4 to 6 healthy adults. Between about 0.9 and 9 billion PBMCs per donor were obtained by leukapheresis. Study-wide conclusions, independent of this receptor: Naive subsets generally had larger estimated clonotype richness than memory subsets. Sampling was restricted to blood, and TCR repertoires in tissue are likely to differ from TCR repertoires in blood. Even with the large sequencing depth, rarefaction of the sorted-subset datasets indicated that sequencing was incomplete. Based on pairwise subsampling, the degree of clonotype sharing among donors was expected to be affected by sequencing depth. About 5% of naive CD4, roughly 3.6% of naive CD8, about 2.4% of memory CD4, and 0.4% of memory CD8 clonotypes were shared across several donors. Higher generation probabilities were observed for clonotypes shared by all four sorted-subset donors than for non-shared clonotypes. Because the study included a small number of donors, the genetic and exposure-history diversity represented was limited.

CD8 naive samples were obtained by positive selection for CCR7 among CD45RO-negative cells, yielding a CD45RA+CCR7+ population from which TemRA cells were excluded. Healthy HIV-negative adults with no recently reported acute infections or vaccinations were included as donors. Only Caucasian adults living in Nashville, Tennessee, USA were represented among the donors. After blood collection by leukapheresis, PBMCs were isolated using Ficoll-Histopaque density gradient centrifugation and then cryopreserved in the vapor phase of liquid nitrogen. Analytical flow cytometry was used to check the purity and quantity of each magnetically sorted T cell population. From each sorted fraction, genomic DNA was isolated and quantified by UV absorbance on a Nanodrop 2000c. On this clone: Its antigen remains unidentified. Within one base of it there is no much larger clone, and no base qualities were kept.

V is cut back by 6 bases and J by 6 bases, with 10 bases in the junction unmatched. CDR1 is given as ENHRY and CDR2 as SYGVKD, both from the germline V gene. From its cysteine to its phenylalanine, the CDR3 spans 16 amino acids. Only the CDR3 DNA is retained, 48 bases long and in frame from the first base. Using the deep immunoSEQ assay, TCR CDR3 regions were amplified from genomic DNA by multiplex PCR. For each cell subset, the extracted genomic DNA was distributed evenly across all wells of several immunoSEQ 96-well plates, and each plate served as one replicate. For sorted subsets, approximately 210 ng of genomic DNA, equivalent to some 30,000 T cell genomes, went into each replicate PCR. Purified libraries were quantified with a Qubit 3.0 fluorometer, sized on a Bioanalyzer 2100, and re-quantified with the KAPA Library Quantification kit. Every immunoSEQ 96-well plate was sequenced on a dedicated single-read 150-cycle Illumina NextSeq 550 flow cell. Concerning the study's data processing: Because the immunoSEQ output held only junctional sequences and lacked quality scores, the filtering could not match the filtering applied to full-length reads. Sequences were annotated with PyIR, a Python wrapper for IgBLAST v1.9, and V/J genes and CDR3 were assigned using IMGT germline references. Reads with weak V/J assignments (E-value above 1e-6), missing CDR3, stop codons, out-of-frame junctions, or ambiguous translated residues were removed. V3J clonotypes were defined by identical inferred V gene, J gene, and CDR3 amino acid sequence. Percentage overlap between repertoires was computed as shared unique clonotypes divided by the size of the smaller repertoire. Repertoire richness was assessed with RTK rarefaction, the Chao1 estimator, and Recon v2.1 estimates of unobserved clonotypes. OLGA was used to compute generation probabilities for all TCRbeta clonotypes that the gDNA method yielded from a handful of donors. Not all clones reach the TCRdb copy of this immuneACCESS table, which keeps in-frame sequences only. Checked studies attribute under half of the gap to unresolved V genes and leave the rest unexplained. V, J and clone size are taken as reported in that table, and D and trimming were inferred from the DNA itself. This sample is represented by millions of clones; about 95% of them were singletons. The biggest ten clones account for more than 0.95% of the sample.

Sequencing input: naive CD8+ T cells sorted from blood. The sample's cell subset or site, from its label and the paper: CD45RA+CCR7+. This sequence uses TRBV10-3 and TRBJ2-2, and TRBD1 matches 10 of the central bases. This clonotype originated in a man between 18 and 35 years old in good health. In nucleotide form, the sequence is TGTGCCATCAGCGGTAGGACAGGGGGTTTCGCCGGGGAGCTGTTTTTT. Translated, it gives CAISGRTGGFAGELFF.